This TCR beta chain emerged from a study of cytomegalovirus exposure and HLA in healthy donors. The primer mix had 60 Vbeta and 13 Jbeta primers. Sequencing was performed with immunoSEQ multiplex PCR; in TCRdb, only in-frame clones are kept and a portion is missing. Among tens of thousands of clones listed, 67% were seen once. CDR3 length: 14 residues. Germline assignment: CDR1 SGHNT and CDR2 YYREEE (reference sequence). V dropped 6 bases and J dropped 4; count of bases not matched to a gene: 7. The rearrangement joins TRBV5-4 to TRBJ2-3, with TRBD1 identical over 8 bases. The sequence came from a man younger than 40 in good health and CMV-seronegative. Sequenced: PBMCs. In nucleotides, the CDR3 is TGTGCCAGCACCAGGACAGGGAAATCAGATACGCAGTATTTT. Translated, it gives CASTRTGKSDTQYF.